What follows are 27 T cell receptor beta chains derived from one specimen sequenced in a study of radiotherapy plus CTLA-4 blockade in lung cancer listed by TCRdb under 2018. Preparation of the library involved the immunoSEQ multiplex PCR assay. TCRdb took this table from immuneACCESS and kept in-frame rearrangements with V and J called. Such tables lack part of the clones; where checked against another copy, unresolved V genes explain under half of the gap, and the rest is unexplained. This sample gives 55,000 to 65,000 clones in total; roughly four fifths of them show up just once. Together, the top ten hold around 3% of the sample. Here the sequenced sample was peripheral blood, taken from a patient treated with radiotherapy plus ipilimumab. The receptor set was obtained from a human donor with non-small cell lung cancer who had a complete response to radiotherapy plus ipilimumab.

The chain joins TRBV19 to TRBJ2-7; 16 bases are a match to TRBD2. V lost 3 bases to trimming and J lost 7 bases; unmatched junction nucleotides: 15. From germline, CDR1 is LNHDA and CDR2 SQIVND (reference sequence). The CDR3 is made up of 19 amino acids. The CDR3: CASSMDRGTSGRASQEQYF. Written as DNA, the CDR3 is TGTGCCAGTAGTATGGACCGCGGGACTAGCGGGAGGGCGTCGCAAGAGCAGTACTTC.

The V gene is TRBV11-3, the J gene TRBJ1-1, with a weak D call TRBD1 (5 bases). The germline V gene encodes CDR1 SGHNT and CDR2 YENEEA. The V gene lost 5 bases and the J gene lost 5 bases, with 15 bases spanning the gap. The CDR3 has 14 residues. The DNA of the CDR3 is TGTGCCAGCAGCCCCGGGGGGTCTTGGACTGAAGCTTTCTTT. It encodes CASSPGGSWTEAFF.

The table lists this clone with a count of one. The chain links TRBV7-3 to TRBJ2-5, with TRBD2 matching 11 bases. This CDR3 comprises 16 residues. V trimming: 5 bases; J trimming: 4 bases; junction bases outside the gene matches: 9. Germline CDR1 is SGHTA and CDR2 is FQGTGA. In nucleotides, the CDR3 is TGTGCCAGCAGCCAAAATACCGGGACTAGCGGAGAGACCCAGTACTTC. Its translation: CASSQNTGTSGETQYF.

The rearrangement uses TRBV4-3 and TRBJ2-3; 7 positions agree with TRBD2. The junction had 6 bases not matched to a gene; V was cut back by 2 bases and J by 7 bases. Germline V gives CDR1 LGHNA, CDR2 YSLEER. This CDR3 is 14 amino acids long. The CDR3 sequence is CASSQKGLSNTQYF. In nucleotides, the CDR3 is TGCGCCAGCAGCCAAAAGGGACTATCAAATACGCAGTATTTT.

This chain joins TRBV19 and TRBJ2-1, with a possible D match to TRBD2 (5 bases). Deletions cut 0 bases from V and 4 bases from J, with 7 bases between. This CDR3 has 14 residues. In germline, CDR1 is LNHDA, CDR2 SQIVND (reference sequence). CDR3 amino acids: CASSIDRTYNEQFF. In DNA, the CDR3 is TGTGCCAGTAGTATAGATCGGACTTACAATGAGCAGTTCTTC.

J is TRBJ2-1 and V is TRBV27; 9 bases line up with TRBD2. The V and J ends lost 3 bases and 6 bases, in that order; junction bases with no gene match: 6. The CDR3 contains 15 residues. Per germline, CDR1 MNHEY and CDR2 SMNVEV (reference sequence). This CDR3 is CASSLGLAVSNEQFF. The CDR3 region has the DNA TGTGCCAGCAGTTTGGGACTAGCCGTGTCCAATGAGCAGTTCTTC.

The V gene is TRBV6-5, the J gene TRBJ2-5; maybe TRBD1 (6 bases). Germline V gene data show CDR1 as MNHEY and CDR2 as SVGAGI. The CDR3 is made up of 14 amino acids. The germline V and J ends were trimmed by 2 bases and 5 bases, with 12 bases remaining between them. The CDR3: CASSYRSQGETQYF. CDR3 bases: TGTGCCAGCAGTTACCGTTCTCAGGGGGAGACCCAGTACTTC.

This chain links TRBV30 with TRBJ2-2; 7 bases map to TRBD1. Trimming took 4 bases from V and 9 from J; bases not matched to a gene: 11. Germline V lookup: CDR1 GTSNPN, CDR2 SVGIG (reference sequence). CDR3 length: 14 residues. Here the CDR3 DNA reads TGTGCCTGGACCGAGGACAGGCTATTGAGGGAGCTGTTTTTT. Its protein is CAWTEDRLLRELFF.

This chain connects TRBV18 to TRBJ2-5, with a possible D match to TRBD1 (5 bases). Germline values: CDR1 KGHSH, CDR2 LQKENI. The V end was cut by 2 bases, the J end by 5 bases, with 9 bases between. The CDR3 runs to 13 residues. CDR3 loop: CASSPYAGETQYF. DNA for the CDR3: TGTGCCAGCTCACCATATGCAGGGGAGACCCAGTACTTC. The variable domain in full, completed from reference TRBV18 and TRBJ2-5, reads NAGVMQNPRHLVRRRGQEARLRCSPMKGHSHVYWYRQLPEEGLKFMVYLQKENIIDESGMPKERFSAEFPKEGPSILRIQQVVRGDSAAYFCASSPYAGETQYFGPGTRLLVL.

The V call is TRBV6-1, the J call TRBJ1-4, with TRBD1 matching 10 bases. V gave up 2 bases and J gave up 7 bases; unmatched junction bases: 10. This CDR3 contains 17 residues. Germline loops: CDR1 MNHNS, CDR2 SASEGT. The chain's CDR3 is CASSEMRTGGFGEKLFF. CDR3 nucleotides: TGTGCCAGCAGTGAAATGAGGACAGGGGGGTTCGGTGAAAAACTGTTTTTT.

This rearrangement joins TRBV25-1 to TRBJ1-3; D remains ambiguous. This CDR3 spans 16 amino acids. Germline V gene lookup returns CDR1 MGHDK and CDR2 SYGVNS. V lost 4 bases and J 0 bases, leaving 13 bases between the germline ends. CDR3 DNA sequence: TGTGCCAGCAGTGCCGACAAAAGAAGCTCTGGAAACACCATATATTTT. Its protein product is CASSADKRSSGNTIYF.

The table lists this clone with a few counts. The gene calls are TRBV28 and TRBJ1-4, with D possibly matching TRBD1 (6 bases). Germline assignment: CDR1 MDHEN and CDR2 SYDVKM. The CDR3 is made up of 14 amino acids. V shed 5 bases and J shed 7 bases, with 14 bases lying between them. This chain's CDR3 is CASSVTGFSEKLFF. CDR3 DNA: TGTGCCAGCAGTGTAACAGGGTTCAGTGAAAAACTGTTTTTT. Complete variable domain (other parts from reference TRBV28 and TRBJ1-4): DVKVTQSSRYLVKRTGEKVFLECVQDMDHENMFWYRQDPGLGLRLIYFSYDVKMKEKGDIPEGYSVSREKKERFSLILESASTNQTSMYLCASSVTGFSEKLFFGSGTQLSVL.

CDR3 DNA: TGTGCCAGCAGTGATGGTGCTAGGAAAGGCACTGAAGCTTTCTTT. The encoded protein is CASSDGARKGTEAFF. This sequence joins TRBV6-1 and TRBJ1-1, with D unclear. Trimming removed 3 bases at V and 4 bases at J, with 15 bases between. Germline V CDR1 and CDR2: MNHNS, SASEGT. This CDR3 comprises 15 residues.

This clone came up a few times. The chain recombines TRBV30 with TRBJ1-4; maybe TRBD1 (6 bases). The germline CDR1 and CDR2 sequences are GTSNPN and SVGIG (reference sequence). This CDR3 region has 14 residues. The V end was cut by 3 bases, the J end by 7 bases, with 15 bases between. The CDR3 bases are TGTGCCTGGAGCGAGGCCCACAGGGTTGAAAAACTGTTTTTT. It specifies CAWSEAHRVEKLFF.

The V call is TRBV4-3, the J call TRBJ1-2, with D possibly TRBD1 on 6 matching bases. CDR3 size: 14 residues. V lost 1 base, J lost 4 bases, and 10 bases lay in between. CDR1 and CDR2 from the germline V gene are LGHNA and YSLEER. In nucleotides, the CDR3 is TGCGCCAGCAGCCAAGTAGCGGGGGCCTATGGCTACACCTTC. It specifies CASSQVAGAYGYTF.

The chain joins TRBV12-2 to TRBJ1-2; TRBD1, the table's D call, lacks a check against the DNA. TRBV12-2 is described as a pseudogene. CDR3 length: 18 residues. CDR3 DNA: TGTGCAAGTCGCTTAGCGCGGGAATTGACAGGGGGCTTCCATGGCTACACCTTC. It yields the protein CASRLARELTGGFHGYTF.

With regard to this clone: The same CDR3 can be traced to other DNA sequences in this sample. J is TRBJ2-7 and V is TRBV4-2; TRBD2 matches 8 bases. The CDR3 length is 15 residues. Losses at the gene ends were 4 bases for V and 6 bases for J; bases not matched to a gene: 11. Germline lookup yields CDR1 LGHNA and CDR2 YNFKEQ. CDR3 DNA: TGTGCCAGCAGCCCGGGAGGGGTGGGGGGTTTCGAGCAGTACTTC. Protein: CASSPGGVGGFEQYF.

The chain is built from TRBV2 and TRBJ2-2; possible D gene TRBD1, 6 bases. The germline V and J ends were trimmed by 6 bases and 0 bases, with 8 bases remaining between them. Germline CDR1 and CDR2: SNHLY and FYNNEI. The CDR3 has 14 amino acids. CDR3: CASRQGPNTGELFF. The CDR3, as DNA: TGTGCCAGCAGACAGGGTCCGAACACCGGGGAGCTGTTTTTT.

V and J are TRBV5-1 and TRBJ2-1, with D possibly TRBD2 on 6 matching bases. Germline CDR1 is SGHRS and CDR2 is YFSETQ. The length of the CDR3 is 15 residues. With 1 base removed from V and 4 bases from J, the gap between germline ends came to 12 bases. The CDR3: CASSLSGEAYNEQFF. DNA of the CDR3: TGCGCCAGCAGCTTGTCGGGAGAGGCGTACAATGAGCAGTTCTTC.

The table lists this clone with a few counts. The V and J genes are TRBV19 and TRBJ1-6; D possibly corresponds to TRBD1 (6 bases). From germline, CDR1 is LNHDA and CDR2 SQIVND (reference sequence). The CDR3 has 18 amino acids. V was shortened by 6 bases and J by 0 bases, with 18 bases between the two germline ends. CDR3: CASSPRGAGSSYNSPLHF. The CDR3 DNA sequence: TGTGCCAGTAGCCCTCGGGGGGCAGGGAGCTCCTATAATTCACCCCTCCACTTT.

V and J are TRBV6-4 and TRBJ2-3; D is perhaps TRBD2 (6 bases). The ends were cut back, 3 bases at V and 2 bases at J, with 9 bases in the middle. Germline V CDR1 and CDR2: MRHNA, SNTAGT. This CDR3 is 14 amino acids long. The CDR3 DNA follows: TGTGCCAGCAGTGAGCGGGGTTTCACAGATACGCAGTATTTT. This encodes CASSERGFTDTQYF.

The genes are TRBV27 and TRBJ2-3; 8 bases agree with TRBD2. Germline trimming cut 5 bases from V and 8 bases from J; bases unmatched to any gene: 9. The CDR3 totals 14 residues. Germline values: CDR1 MNHEY, CDR2 SMNVEV (reference sequence). The CDR3 spells CASSPRLAPGTQYF. The CDR3 nucleotides read TGTGCCAGCAGTCCCCGACTAGCGCCAGGTACGCAGTATTTT.

The rearrangement joins TRBV6-5 to TRBJ1-1, with 9 bases matching TRBD1. V was clipped by 7 bases and J by 4 bases; unmatched bases: 10. Per germline, CDR1 MNHEY and CDR2 SVGAGI. This CDR3 contains 15 residues. The CDR3 DNA reads TGTGCCAGCAAAAAACCGACAGGGGGTGGCACTGAAGCTTTCTTT. Translating gives CASKKPTGGGTEAFF.

The chain employs TRBV30 and TRBJ1-4; the match to TRBD1 covers 11 bases. Losses at the gene ends were 3 bases for V and 8 bases for J; bases not matched to a gene: 5. The CDR3 is 14 residues long. CDR1 and CDR2 (germline): GTSNPN, SVGIG (reference sequence). The CDR3 sequence is CAWSYGQGAEKLFF. CDR3 nucleotide sequence: TGTGCCTGGAGCTACGGACAGGGGGCGGAAAAACTGTTTTTT.

The CDR3 spells CASKPAANQETQYF. The CDR3 DNA reads TGTGCCAGCAAGCCGGCGGCGAACCAAGAGACCCAGTACTTC. The chain couples TRBV7-2 to TRBJ2-5, with D hard to call. The germline gives CDR1 SGHTA, CDR2 FQGNSA. Trimming took 7 bases from V and 0 from J, leaving 12 bases between them. The CDR3 consists of 14 residues.

This chain joins TRBV10-1 and TRBJ2-3; 10 nucleotides line up with TRBD2. J lost 5 bases, V lost 3 bases, and 8 bases had no gene match. The CDR3 length is 16 residues. CDR1 and CDR2 from the germline V gene are WNHNN and SYGVQD (reference sequence). For the CDR3, the DNA is TGCGCCAGCAGTGACGCTAGCGGGGGCCTCCAAGATACGCAGTATTTT. Its translation is CASSDASGGLQDTQYF.

This clone has only a few counts. J is TRBJ2-7 and V is TRBV7-2; D is unresolved. The CDR3 spans 13 residues. Germline V CDR1 and CDR2: SGHTA, FQGNSA. V was trimmed by 3 bases and J by 3 bases, leaving 9 bases between them. For the CDR3, the DNA is TGTGCCAGCAGCTTGCAGGCGAACTACGAGCAGTACTTC. It codes for CASSLQANYEQYF.